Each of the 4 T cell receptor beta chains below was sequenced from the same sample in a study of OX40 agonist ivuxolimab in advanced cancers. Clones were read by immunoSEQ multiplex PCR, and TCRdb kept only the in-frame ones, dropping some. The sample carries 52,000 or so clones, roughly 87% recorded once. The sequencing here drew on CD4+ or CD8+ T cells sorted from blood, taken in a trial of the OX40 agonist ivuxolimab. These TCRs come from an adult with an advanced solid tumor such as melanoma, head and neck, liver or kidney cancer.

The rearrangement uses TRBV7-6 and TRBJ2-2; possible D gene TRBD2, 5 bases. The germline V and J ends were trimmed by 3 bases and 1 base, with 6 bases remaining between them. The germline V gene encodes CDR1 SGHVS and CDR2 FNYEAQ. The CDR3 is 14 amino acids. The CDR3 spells CASSFGENTGELFF. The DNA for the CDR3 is TGTGCCAGCAGCTTCGGGGAGAACACCGGGGAGCTGTTTTTT.

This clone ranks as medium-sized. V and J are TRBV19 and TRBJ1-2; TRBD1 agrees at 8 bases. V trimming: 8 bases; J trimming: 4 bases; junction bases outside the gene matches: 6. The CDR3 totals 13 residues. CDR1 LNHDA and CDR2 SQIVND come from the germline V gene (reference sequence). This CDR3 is CASSGTGAYGYTF. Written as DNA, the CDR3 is TGTGCCAGTTCCGGGACAGGAGCCTATGGCTACACCTTC.

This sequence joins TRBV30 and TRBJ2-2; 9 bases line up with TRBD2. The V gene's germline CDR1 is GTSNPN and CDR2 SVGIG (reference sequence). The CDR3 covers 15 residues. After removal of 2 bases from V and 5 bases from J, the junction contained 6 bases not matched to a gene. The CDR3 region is CAWSQIAGVTGELFF. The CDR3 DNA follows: TGTGCCTGGAGTCAAATAGCGGGAGTGACCGGGGAGCTGTTTTTT.

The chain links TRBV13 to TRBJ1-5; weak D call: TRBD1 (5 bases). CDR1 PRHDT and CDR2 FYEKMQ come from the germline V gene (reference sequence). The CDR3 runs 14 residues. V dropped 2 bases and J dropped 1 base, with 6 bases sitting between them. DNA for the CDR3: TGTGCCAGCAGCTTAAAGGGGAGCAATCAGCCCCAGCATTTT. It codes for CASSLKGSNQPQHF.